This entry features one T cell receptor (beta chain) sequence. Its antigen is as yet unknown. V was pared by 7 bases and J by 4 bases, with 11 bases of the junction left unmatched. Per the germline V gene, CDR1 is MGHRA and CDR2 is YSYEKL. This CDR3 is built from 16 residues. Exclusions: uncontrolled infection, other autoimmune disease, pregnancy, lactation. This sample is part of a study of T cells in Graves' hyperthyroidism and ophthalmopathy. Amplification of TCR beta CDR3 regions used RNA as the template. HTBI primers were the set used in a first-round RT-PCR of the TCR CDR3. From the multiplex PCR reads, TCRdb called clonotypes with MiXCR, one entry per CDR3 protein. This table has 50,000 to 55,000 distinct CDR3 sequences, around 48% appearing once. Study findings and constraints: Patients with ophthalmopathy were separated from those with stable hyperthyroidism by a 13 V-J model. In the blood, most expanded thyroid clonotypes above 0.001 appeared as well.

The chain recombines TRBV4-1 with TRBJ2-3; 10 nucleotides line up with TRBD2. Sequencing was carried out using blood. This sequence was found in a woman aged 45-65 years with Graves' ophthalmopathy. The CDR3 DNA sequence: TGCGCCAGCACCTCGTTAGGAGCGGGAGGGTCAGATACGCAGTATTTT. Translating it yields CASTSLGAGGSDTQYF.